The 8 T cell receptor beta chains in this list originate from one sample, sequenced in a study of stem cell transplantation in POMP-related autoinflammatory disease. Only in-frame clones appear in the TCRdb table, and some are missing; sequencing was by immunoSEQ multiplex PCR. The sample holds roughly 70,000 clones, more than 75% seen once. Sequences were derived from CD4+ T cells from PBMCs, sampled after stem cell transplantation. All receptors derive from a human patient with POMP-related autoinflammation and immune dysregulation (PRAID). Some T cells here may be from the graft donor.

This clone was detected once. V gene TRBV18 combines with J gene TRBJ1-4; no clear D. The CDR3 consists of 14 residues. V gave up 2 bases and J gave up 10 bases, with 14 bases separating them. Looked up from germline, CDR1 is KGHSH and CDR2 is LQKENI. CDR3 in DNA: TGTGCCAGCTCACCATCCGAGATGGTAGGAAAACTGTTTTTT. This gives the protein CASSPSEMVGKLFF.

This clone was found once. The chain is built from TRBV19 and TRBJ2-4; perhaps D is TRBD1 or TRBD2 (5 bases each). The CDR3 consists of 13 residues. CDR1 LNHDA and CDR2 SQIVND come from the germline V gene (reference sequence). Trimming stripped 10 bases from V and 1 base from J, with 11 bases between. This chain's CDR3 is CATRDRAKNIQYF. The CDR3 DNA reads TGTGCCACCCGGGACCGGGCCAAAAACATTCAGTACTTC.

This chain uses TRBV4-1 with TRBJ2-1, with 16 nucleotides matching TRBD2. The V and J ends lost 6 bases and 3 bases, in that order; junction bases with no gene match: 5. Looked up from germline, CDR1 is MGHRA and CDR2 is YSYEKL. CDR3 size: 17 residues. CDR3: CASRTGLAGGYYNEQFF. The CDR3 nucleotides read TGCGCCAGCAGAACGGGACTAGCGGGAGGGTACTACAATGAGCAGTTCTTC.

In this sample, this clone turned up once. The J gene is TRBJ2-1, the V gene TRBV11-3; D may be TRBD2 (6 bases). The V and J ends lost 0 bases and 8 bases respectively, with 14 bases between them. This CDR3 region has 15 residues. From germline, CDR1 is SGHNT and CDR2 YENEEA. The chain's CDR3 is CASSLDGFPGDEQFF. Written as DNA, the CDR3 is TGTGCCAGCAGCTTAGATGGGTTCCCGGGGGATGAGCAGTTCTTC.

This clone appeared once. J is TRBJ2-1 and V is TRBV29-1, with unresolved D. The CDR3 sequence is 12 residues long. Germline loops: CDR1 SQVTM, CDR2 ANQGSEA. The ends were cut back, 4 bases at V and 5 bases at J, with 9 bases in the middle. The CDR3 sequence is CSVAGSNNEQFF. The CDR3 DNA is TGCAGCGTTGCGGGTAGCAACAATGAGCAGTTCTTC.

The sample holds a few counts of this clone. The CDR3 reads CASKGQGSGNEQFF. Here the CDR3 DNA reads TGTGCCAGCAAAGGGCAGGGATCGGGGAATGAGCAGTTCTTC. This chain links TRBV6-6 with TRBJ2-1; D is tentatively TRBD1 or TRBD2 (5 bases each). V was cut by 7 bases and J by 7 bases, with 17 bases left in between. There are 14 residues in the CDR3. The germline gives CDR1 MNHNY, CDR2 SVGAGI (reference sequence).

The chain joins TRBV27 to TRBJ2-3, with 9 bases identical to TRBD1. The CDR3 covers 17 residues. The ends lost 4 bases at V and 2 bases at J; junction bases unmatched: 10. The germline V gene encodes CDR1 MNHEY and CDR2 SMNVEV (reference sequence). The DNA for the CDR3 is TGTGCCAGCAGTTATCGGACAGGGGTGGGGACCACAGATACGCAGTATTTT. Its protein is CASSYRTGVGTTDTQYF.

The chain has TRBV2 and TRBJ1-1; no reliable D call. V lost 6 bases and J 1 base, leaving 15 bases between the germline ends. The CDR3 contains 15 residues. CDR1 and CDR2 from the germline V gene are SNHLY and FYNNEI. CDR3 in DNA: TGTGCCAGCAGAGCCTCACAGATTCCGAACACTGAAGCTTTCTTT. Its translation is CASRASQIPNTEAFF.